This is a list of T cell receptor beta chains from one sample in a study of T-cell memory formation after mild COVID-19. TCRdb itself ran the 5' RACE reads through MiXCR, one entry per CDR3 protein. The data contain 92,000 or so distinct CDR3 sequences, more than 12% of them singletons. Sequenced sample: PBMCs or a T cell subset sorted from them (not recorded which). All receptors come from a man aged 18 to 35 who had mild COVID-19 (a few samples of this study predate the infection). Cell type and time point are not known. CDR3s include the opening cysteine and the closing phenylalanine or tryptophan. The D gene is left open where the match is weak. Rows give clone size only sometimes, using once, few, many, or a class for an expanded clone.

CDR3aa: CASSSSPRQGPMNTEAFF
CDR3nt: TGTGCCAGCAGCTCCAGCCCCCGACAGGGGCCCATGAACACTGAAGCTTTCTTT
abundance: NA
v_gene: TRBV7-6
d_gene: TRBD1
len: 18
j_gene: TRBJ1-1

CDR3aa: CSASYGRGGNQPQHF
CDR3nt: TGCAGTGCTAGTTATGGACGTGGGGGCAATCAGCCCCAGCATTTT
abundance: many
v_gene: TRBV20-1
d_gene: NA
len: 15
j_gene: TRBJ1-5

CDR3aa: CASSFSGGASFYNEQFF
CDR3nt: TGTGCCAGCAGCTTTAGCGGGGGGGCTTCGTTCTACAATGAGCAGTTCTTC
abundance: NA
v_gene: TRBV7-3
d_gene: TRBD2
len: 17
j_gene: TRBJ2-1

CDR3aa: CASSYSTGGNEQFF
CDR3nt: TGTGCCAGCAGTTACTCGACAGGGGGCAATGAGCAGTTCTTC
abundance: many
v_gene: TRBV6-2/TRBV6-3
d_gene: TRBD1
len: 14
j_gene: TRBJ2-1

CDR3aa: CASSQVGGFASTDTQYF
CDR3nt: TGCGCCAGCAGCCAAGTCGGCGGGTTCGCTAGCACAGATACGCAGTATTTT
abundance: many
v_gene: TRBV4-3
d_gene: NA
len: 17
j_gene: TRBJ2-3

CDR3aa: CASSYVRTLAYEQYF
CDR3nt: TGTGCCAGCAGTTACGTACGGACACTAGCCTACGAGCAGTACTTC
abundance: NA
v_gene: TRBV6-5
d_gene: NA
len: 15
j_gene: TRBJ2-7

CDR3aa: CASWGENGRLQETQYF
CDR3nt: TGTGCCAGCTGGGGGGAGAATGGCCGACTCCAAGAGACCCAGTACTTC
abundance: NA
v_gene: TRBV25-1
d_gene: NA
len: 16
j_gene: TRBJ2-5

CDR3aa: CASSFGAGSSYEQYF
CDR3nt: TGTGCCAGCAGCTTCGGCGCGGGTAGTTCCTACGAGCAGTACTTC
abundance: few
v_gene: TRBV9
d_gene: NA
len: 15
j_gene: TRBJ2-7

CDR3aa: CASSSIAGTATDTQYF
CDR3nt: TGTGCCAGCAGCTCAATAGCGGGAACGGCAACAGATACGCAGTATTTT
abundance: NA
v_gene: TRBV7-3
d_gene: TRBD2
len: 16
j_gene: TRBJ2-3

CDR3aa: CASSQDERGNYGYTF
CDR3nt: TGCGCCAGCAGCCAAGATGAAAGGGGCAACTATGGCTACACCTTC
abundance: NA
v_gene: TRBV4-1
d_gene: NA
len: 15
j_gene: TRBJ1-2

CDR3aa: CASSQDGGSGTEAFF
CDR3nt: TGCGCCAGCAGCCAAGATGGGGGCTCGGGCACTGAAGCTTTCTTT
abundance: NA
v_gene: TRBV4-3
d_gene: NA
len: 15
j_gene: TRBJ1-1

CDR3aa: CASRRAGGNEQYF
CDR3nt: TGTGCCAGCCGGAGGGCGGGAGGGAACGAGCAGTACTTC
abundance: few
v_gene: TRBV19
d_gene: TRBD2
len: 13
j_gene: TRBJ2-7

CDR3aa: CASSLEAGGWTDTQYF
CDR3nt: TGTGCCAGCAGCTTGGAAGCGGGGGGCTGGACTGATACGCAGTATTTT
abundance: NA
v_gene: TRBV5-5
d_gene: TRBD2
len: 16
j_gene: TRBJ2-3

CDR3aa: CASRWTGANTGELFF
CDR3nt: TGTGCCAGCAGGTGGACAGGGGCGAACACCGGGGAGCTGTTTTTT
abundance: few
v_gene: TRBV2
d_gene: TRBD1
len: 15
j_gene: TRBJ2-2

CDR3aa: CASSQETANYGYTF
CDR3nt: TGCGCCAGCAGCCAAGAGACCGCCAACTATGGCTACACCTTC
abundance: NA
v_gene: TRBV4-1
d_gene: NA
len: 14
j_gene: TRBJ1-2

CDR3aa: CASSDIPGNQPQHF
CDR3nt: TGTGCCAGCAGTGATATTCCGGGCAATCAGCCCCAGCATTTT
abundance: few
v_gene: TRBV2
d_gene: NA
len: 14
j_gene: TRBJ1-5